This T cell receptor beta chain was observed in a study of radiotherapy plus CTLA-4 blockade in lung cancer. With V trimmed by 3 bases and J by 4 bases, 11 bases remained unmatched. Germline-derived CDR1 and CDR2 are MDHEN and SYDVKM. The CDR3 contains 16 residues. TCRdb's table, derived via immunoSEQ multiplex PCR, lists solely in-frame clones and lacks some. Found here are more than 75,000 clones, roughly 80% of them singletons; the top ten hold around 25%. This clone was detected many times. Its antigen is unidentified. General study findings and limits: Tumor-derived TCR clones expanded in blood after radiotherapy plus ipilimumab.

Specimen: peripheral blood, collected from a patient treated with radiotherapy plus ipilimumab. This TCR was sampled from a human donor with non-small cell lung cancer that progressed on radiotherapy plus ipilimumab. This rearrangement joins TRBV28 to TRBJ1-1; 7 positions match TRBD1. The CDR3 is CASSLSGQPGVTEAFF. The CDR3 nucleotides are TGTGCCAGCAGTTTGTCGGGACAGCCGGGAGTCACTGAAGCTTTCTTT.